Below, 23 T cell receptor beta chains from the same sample are listed, as sequenced in a study of T cell repertoires in cytomegalovirus infection. One entry per CDR3 protein results from TCRdb running MiXCR on the reads. The table lists hundreds of thousands of distinct CDR3 sequences, roughly a sixth of them singletons, with 12% in the top ten. The sequencing sample was made of PBMCs. These receptors were taken from a human donor in good health (CMV status not recorded). Some clones in this sample may be carry-over from other donors' samples.

This clonotype was recorded at least ten times. The V call is TRBV6-1, the J call TRBJ2-7, with 8 bases that match TRBD2. This CDR3 is 14 amino acids long. Losses at the gene ends were 4 bases for V and 0 bases for J; bases not matched to a gene: 2. Germline V gives CDR1 MNHNS, CDR2 SASEGT. CDR3 residues: CASSGTSSSYEQYF. The DNA of the CDR3 is TGTGCCAGCAGTGGGACTAGCTCCTCCTACGAGCAGTACTTC.

DNA of the CDR3: TGCGCCAGCCGCACAGGGGGCAGAGGAGCAGATACGCAGTATTTT. It specifies CASRTGGRGADTQYF. The V and J genes are TRBV5-1 and TRBJ2-3; 9 bases match TRBD1. The CDR3 contains 15 residues. The V and J ends lost 7 bases and 4 bases, in that order; junction bases with no gene match: 10. Per the germline V gene, CDR1 is SGHRS and CDR2 is YFSETQ. Complete variable domain (other parts from reference TRBV5-1 and TRBJ2-3): KAGVTQTPRYLIKTRGQQVTLSCSPISGHRSVSWYQQTPGQGLQFLFEYFSETQRNKGNFPGRFSGRQFSNSRSEMNVSTLELGDSALYLCASRTGGRGADTQYFGPGTRLTVL.

This clonotype was seen only a few times. The chain has TRBV7-6 and TRBJ1-2; tentative D call: TRBD1 (5 bases). The CDR3 has 13 residues. From germline, CDR1 is SGHVS and CDR2 FNYEAQ. The V and J ends lost 5 bases and 6 bases respectively, with 13 bases between them. CDR3 in DNA: TGTGCCAGCAGCCAAGGGACCCCAGATGGCTACACCTTC. The encoded protein is CASSQGTPDGYTF.

The chain links TRBV6-1 to TRBJ1-1; no firm D call. The CDR3 has 13 residues. The germline gives CDR1 MNHNS, CDR2 SASEGT. Trimming took off 2 bases at V and 5 bases at J, with 9 bases between the two ends. The DNA for the CDR3 is TGTGCCAGCAGTGAACTGGATAAAACTGAAGCTTTCTTT. The encoded protein is CASSELDKTEAFF.

The gene calls are TRBV7-2 and TRBJ2-4; D is perhaps TRBD2 (5 bases). The CDR3 has 15 residues. Germline assignment: CDR1 SGHTA and CDR2 FQGNSA. V was trimmed by 4 bases and J by 9 bases, leaving 19 bases between them. CDR3 amino acids: CASSSRPPSGSIQYF. The CDR3 DNA reads as TGTGCCAGCAGCTCGAGACCCCCCTCGGGGAGCATTCAGTACTTC.

This clonotype was recorded a few times. The chain recombines TRBV6-1 with TRBJ2-6; unclear D gene. CDR1 and CDR2 (germline): MNHNS, SASEGT. This CDR3 is 14 amino acids long. Between the trimmed V and J ends, which lost 7 bases and 3 bases, there was a span of 10 bases. The CDR3 coding sequence is TGTGCCAGCATGTGGTGGAGTGGGGCCAACGTCCTGACTTTC. Amino acid sequence: CASMWWSGANVLTF.

This clonotype was counted ten times or more. The chain employs TRBV7-2 and TRBJ2-3; D unresolved. The CDR3 consists of 14 residues. V was cut by 5 bases and J by 7 bases, with 16 bases left in between. CDR1 and CDR2 from the germline V gene are SGHTA and FQGNSA. The CDR3 DNA reads TGTGCCAGCAGCCCGGTTGCCAGTAGCCATACGCAGTATTTT. Protein product: CASSPVASSHTQYF.

The chain uses TRBV20-1 and TRBJ2-2; 11 bases fit TRBD2. Germline loops: CDR1 DFQATT, CDR2 SNEGSKA (reference sequence). V trimming: 0 bases; J trimming: 0 bases; junction bases outside the gene matches: 3. CDR3 length: 17 residues. The DNA of the CDR3 is TGCAGTGCTAGAGATTTAGCGGGGGGGACGAACACCGGGGAGCTGTTTTTT. The encoded protein is CSARDLAGGTNTGELFF.

The rearrangement links TRBV6-1 to TRBJ1-2; the D gene is possibly TRBD1 (6 bases). Trimming took 5 bases from V and 4 from J, leaving 14 bases between them. The CDR3 spans 14 residues. The germline V gene has CDR1 MNHNS and CDR2 SASEGT. CDR3 residues: CASSLIGGGYGYTF. The CDR3 bases are TGTGCCAGCAGTCTTATAGGGGGAGGCTATGGCTACACCTTC.

This clonotype occurred many times. The V and J genes are TRBV25-1 and TRBJ1-2; 7 bases match TRBD1. V shed 8 bases, J shed 2 bases, and the junction held 2 bases outside the gene matches. Germline CDR1 reads MGHDK; CDR2 reads SYGVNS. The CDR3 consists of 12 residues. As DNA, the CDR3 is TGTGCCAGCTCGGGACAGAACTATGGCTACACCTTC. This encodes CASSGQNYGYTF.

V and J are TRBV4-1 and TRBJ1-2; no firm D call. Germline V lookup: CDR1 MGHRA, CDR2 YSYEKL. The CDR3 covers 17 residues. Trimming shortened V by 1 base and J by 7 bases, and 22 bases separated the two germline ends. The CDR3 nucleotides are TGCGCCAGCAGCCAAGGTATATTCTTTCGGGGAGATGGTGGCTACACCTTC. Amino acid sequence: CASSQGIFFRGDGGYTF.

This chain connects TRBV18 to TRBJ2-7; 7 bases are a match to TRBD1. This CDR3 contains 14 residues. V shed 2 bases, J shed 3 bases, and the junction held 4 bases outside the gene matches. Germline CDR1 reads KGHSH; CDR2 reads LQKENI. The CDR3 protein is CASSPRQGVYEQYF. CDR3 bases: TGTGCCAGCTCACCAAGGCAGGGGGTCTACGAGCAGTACTTC. Combining the CDR3 with reference TRBV18 and TRBJ2-7 gives the whole variable domain NAGVMQNPRHLVRRRGQEARLRCSPMKGHSHVYWYRQLPEEGLKFMVYLQKENIIDESGMPKERFSAEFPKEGPSILRIQQVVRGDSAAYFCASSPRQGVYEQYFGPGTRLTVT.

The chain couples TRBV6-2 or TRBV6-3 to TRBJ1-1; 7 bases line up with TRBD1. The germline gives CDR1 MNHEY, CDR2 SVGEGT. This CDR3 has 16 amino acids. J lost 0 bases, V lost 6 bases, and 10 bases had no gene match. CDR3: CASSIPGQSLNTEAFF. CDR3 coding DNA: TGTGCCAGCAGCATCCCGGGACAGTCGTTGAACACTGAAGCTTTCTTT.

The table lists this clonotype with a few counts. Sequence at one end of the junction differs from germline and may be a read error. The J gene is TRBJ2-7, the V gene TRBV20-1, with 7 bases matching TRBD2. There are 13 residues in the CDR3. Germline V gene sequence: CDR1 DFQATT, CDR2 SNEGSKA (reference sequence). The CDR3 loop is CSARAGIAYEQYF. The CDR3 nucleotides read TGCAGTGCGAGAGCGGGAATCGCATACGAGCAGTACTTC.

To note about this clonotype: This may stem from a read error, because a much larger clone lies one nucleotide away. The V gene is TRBV28, the J gene TRBJ1-2; 7 positions match TRBD1. The V segment lost 7 bases and the J segment 4 bases; nucleotides outside the gene matches: 3. The CDR3 is 12 amino acids. The germline V gene has CDR1 MDHEN and CDR2 SYDVKM. The CDR3 loop is CASTGQVYGYTF. Written as DNA, the CDR3 is TGTGCCAGCACCGGACAGGTCTATGGCTACACCTTC.

This chain uses TRBV27 with TRBJ2-5; possibly TRBD1 for D (5 bases). Trimming cost V 7 bases and J 1 base, with 16 bases left between them. The CDR3 length is 15 residues. Germline lookup yields CDR1 MNHEY and CDR2 SMNVEV (reference sequence). As DNA, the CDR3 is TGTGCCAGCACGCAGGGTGGCCATACCCAAGAGACCCAGTACTTC. Translation gives CASTQGGHTQETQYF.

V usage is TRBV7-9 and J usage is TRBJ2-2; 9 positions agree with TRBD2. Per germline, CDR1 SEHNR and CDR2 FQNEAQ (reference sequence). Trimming at V came to 4 bases and at J to 5 bases, leaving 20 bases not matched to a gene. The length of the CDR3 is 20 residues. The CDR3 reads CASSSDRNPGLAIQTGELFF. Here the CDR3 DNA reads TGTGCCAGCAGCTCCGATCGCAATCCGGGACTAGCAATCCAGACCGGGGAGCTGTTTTTT.

The CDR3: CASPGGDQPQHF. The CDR3 DNA follows: TGTGCCAGCCCCGGGGGGGATCAGCCCCAGCATTTT. The chain carries TRBV6-2 or TRBV6-3 and TRBJ1-5, with D possibly TRBD1 on 5 matching bases. The ends were cut back, 8 bases at V and 5 bases at J, with 10 bases in the middle. Germline CDR1 and CDR2: MNHEY and SVGEGT. The CDR3 has 12 residues.

This clonotype showed up many times. The CDR3 DNA sequence: TGTGCCAGCAGTGGGGACTATGGCTACACCTTC. Residues: CASSGDYGYTF. The chain has TRBV28 and TRBJ1-2; D uncertain. Trimming removed 5 bases from V and 3 bases from J, with 4 bases in between. The CDR3 has 11 amino acids. Germline CDR1 is MDHEN and CDR2 is SYDVKM.

The V gene is TRBV5-1, the J gene TRBJ2-3, with D maybe TRBD1 (5 bases). The germline V gene encodes CDR1 SGHRS and CDR2 YFSETQ. CDR3 length equals 14 residues. The V end was cut by 4 bases, the J end by 9 bases, with 18 bases between. The CDR3 DNA reads TGCGCCAGCAGCACACCCGACAGATCGTGGACGCAGTATTTT. Translating gives CASSTPDRSWTQYF.

This clonotype appeared a few times. The chain carries TRBV7-9 and TRBJ2-7, with D possibly called TRBD1 or TRBD2 (6 bases each). Trimming left V 11 bases short and J 0 bases short, with 17 bases between. The germline gives CDR1 SEHNR, CDR2 FQNEAQ (reference sequence). The CDR3 contains 14 residues. CDR3 residues: CAVRVADSSYEQYF. The DNA of the CDR3 is TGTGCCGTCAGGGTAGCGGACAGCTCCTACGAGCAGTACTTC.

This clonotype was seen at least ten times. J is TRBJ1-3 and V is TRBV28, with 7 bases lining up with TRBD1. This CDR3 spans 14 amino acids. Per germline, CDR1 MDHEN and CDR2 SYDVKM. V shed 6 bases, J shed 6 bases, and the junction held 8 bases outside the gene matches. CDR3 amino acids: CASSLRGRVNTIYF. In DNA form, the CDR3 reads TGTGCCAGCAGCCTAAGGGGGCGAGTAAACACCATATATTTT.

This clonotype was counted only a few times. The genes are TRBV9 and TRBJ1-5; D ambiguous. The germline V gene has CDR1 SGDLS and CDR2 YYNGEE. V lost 0 bases and J 5 bases, leaving 6 bases between the germline ends. The length of the CDR3 is 13 residues. This chain's CDR3 is CASSVGVDQPQHF. CDR3 DNA: TGTGCCAGCAGCGTAGGGGTAGATCAGCCCCAGCATTTT.